This TCR beta chain stems from a study of cytomegalovirus exposure and HLA in healthy donors. It was with 60 Vbeta and 13 Jbeta primers that the PCR ran. Original data processing: About 9.9 million shared chains were among 65 million to 85 million unique TCR beta chains counted in a later analysis. The method was immunoSEQ multiplex PCR; TCRdb's version includes in-frame clones alone and lacks a portion of them. The V and J calls and the clone size are those of that table, but D and trimming were determined from the DNA. The data show about 90,000 clones, roughly 60% seen once. Trimming shortened V by 2 bases and J by 2 bases, and 9 bases separated the two germline ends. The CDR3 totals 14 residues. Germline CDR1 MNHNS, CDR2 SASEGT.

This sequence originates from a woman under 40 in good health and CMV-seropositive. Specimen: PBMCs. V and J are TRBV6-1 and TRBJ1-2; D might be TRBD1 (6 bases). CDR3 coding DNA: TGTGCCAGCAGTGAACAGGGGCGGAACTATGGCTACACCTTC. It is translated as CASSEQGRNYGYTF.